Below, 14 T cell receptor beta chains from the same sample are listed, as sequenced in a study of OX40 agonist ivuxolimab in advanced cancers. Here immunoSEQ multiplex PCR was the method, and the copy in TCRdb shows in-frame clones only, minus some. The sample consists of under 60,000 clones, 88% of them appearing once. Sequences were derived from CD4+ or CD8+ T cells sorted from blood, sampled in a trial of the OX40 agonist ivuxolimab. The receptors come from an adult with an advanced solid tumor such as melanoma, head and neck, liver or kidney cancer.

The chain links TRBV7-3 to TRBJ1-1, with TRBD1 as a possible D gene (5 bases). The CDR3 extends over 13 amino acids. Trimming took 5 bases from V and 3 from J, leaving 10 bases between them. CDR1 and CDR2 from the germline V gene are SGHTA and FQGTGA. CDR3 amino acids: CASSLRGDTEAFF. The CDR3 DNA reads TGTGCCAGCAGCCTCCGGGGGGACACTGAAGCTTTCTTT.

Here the CDR3 reads CASSLGTGGNIQYF. The CDR3 DNA is TGCGCCAGCAGCTTGGGGACAGGGGGGAACATTCAGTACTTC. The rearrangement uses TRBV5-1 and TRBJ2-4; 10 nucleotides align to TRBD1. V lost 0 bases to trimming and J lost 7 bases; unmatched junction nucleotides: 1. The CDR3 consists of 14 residues. Germline CDR1 reads SGHRS; CDR2 reads YFSETQ.

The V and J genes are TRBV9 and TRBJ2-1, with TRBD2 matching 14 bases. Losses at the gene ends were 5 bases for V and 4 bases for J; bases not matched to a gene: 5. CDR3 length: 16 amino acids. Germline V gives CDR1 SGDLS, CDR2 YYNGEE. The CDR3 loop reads CASSLGLAGVYNEQFF. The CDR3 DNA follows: TGTGCCAGCAGTCTGGGACTAGCGGGAGTTTACAATGAGCAGTTCTTC.

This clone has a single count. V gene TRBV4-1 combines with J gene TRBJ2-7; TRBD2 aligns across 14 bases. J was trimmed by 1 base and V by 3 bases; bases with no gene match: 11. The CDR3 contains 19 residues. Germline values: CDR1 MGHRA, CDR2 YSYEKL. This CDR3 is CASSHPGLAGGPTSYEQYF. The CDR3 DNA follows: TGCGCCAGCAGCCATCCTGGACTAGCGGGAGGCCCAACTTCCTACGAGCAGTACTTC.

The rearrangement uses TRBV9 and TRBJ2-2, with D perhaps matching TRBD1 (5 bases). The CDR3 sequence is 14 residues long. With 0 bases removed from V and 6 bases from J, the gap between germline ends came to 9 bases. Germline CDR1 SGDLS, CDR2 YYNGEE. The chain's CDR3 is CASSVEGLSGELFF. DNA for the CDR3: TGTGCCAGCAGCGTAGAGGGGTTATCCGGGGAGCTGTTTTTT.

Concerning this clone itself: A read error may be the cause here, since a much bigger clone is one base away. The CDR3 sequence is CASSLEGTKTGETQYF. The CDR3 region has the DNA TGTGCCAGCAGCTTAGAGGGGACAAAAACCGGGGAGACCCAGTACTTC. V usage is TRBV7-2 and J usage is TRBJ2-5; D may be TRBD1 (6 bases). The V end was cut by 1 base, the J end by 5 bases, with 17 bases between. CDR3 length: 16 amino acids. Germline lookup yields CDR1 SGHTA and CDR2 FQGNSA.

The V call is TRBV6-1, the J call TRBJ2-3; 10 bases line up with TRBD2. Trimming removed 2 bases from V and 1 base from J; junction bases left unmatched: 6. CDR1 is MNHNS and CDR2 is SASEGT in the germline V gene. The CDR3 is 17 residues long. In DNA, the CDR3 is TGTGCCAGCAGTGAACTAGCGGGAGCGGGGGGCACAGATACGCAGTATTTT. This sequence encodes CASSELAGAGGTDTQYF.

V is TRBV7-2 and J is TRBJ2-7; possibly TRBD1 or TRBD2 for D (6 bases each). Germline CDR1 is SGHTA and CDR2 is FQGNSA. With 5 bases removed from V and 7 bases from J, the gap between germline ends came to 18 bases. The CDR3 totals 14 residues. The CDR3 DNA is TGTGCCAGCAGCCAAAATGGAGGGGGTGGAGAGCAGTACTTC. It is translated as CASSQNGGGGEQYF.

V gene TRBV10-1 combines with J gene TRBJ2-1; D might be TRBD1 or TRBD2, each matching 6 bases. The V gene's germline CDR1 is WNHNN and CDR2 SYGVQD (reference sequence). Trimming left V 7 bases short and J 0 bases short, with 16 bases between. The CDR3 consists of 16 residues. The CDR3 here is CASTNKRGASYNEQFF. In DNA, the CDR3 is TGCGCCAGCACCAACAAAAGGGGGGCCTCCTACAATGAGCAGTTCTTC.

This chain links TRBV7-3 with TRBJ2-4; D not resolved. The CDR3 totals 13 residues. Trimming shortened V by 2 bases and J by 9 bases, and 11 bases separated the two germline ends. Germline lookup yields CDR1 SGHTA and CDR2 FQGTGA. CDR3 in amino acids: CASSLELRGIQYF. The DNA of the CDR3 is TGTGCCAGCAGCTTAGAGCTCAGAGGCATTCAGTACTTC.

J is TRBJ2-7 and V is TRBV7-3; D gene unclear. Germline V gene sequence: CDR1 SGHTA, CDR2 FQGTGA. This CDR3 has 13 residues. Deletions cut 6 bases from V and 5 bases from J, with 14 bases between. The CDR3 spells CASSLTLTDEQYF. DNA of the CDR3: TGTGCCAGCAGTTTGACCCTAACGGACGAGCAGTACTTC. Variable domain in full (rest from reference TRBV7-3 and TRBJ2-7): GAGVSQTPSNKVTEKGKYVELRCDPISGHTALYWYRQSLGQGPEFLIYFQGTGAADDSGLPNDRFFAVRPEGSVSTLKIQRTERGDSAVYLCASSLTLTDEQYFGPGTRLTVT.

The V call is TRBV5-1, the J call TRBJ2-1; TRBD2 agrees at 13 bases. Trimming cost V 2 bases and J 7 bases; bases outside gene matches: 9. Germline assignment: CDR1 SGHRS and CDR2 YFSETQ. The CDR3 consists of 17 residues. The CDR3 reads CASSFTSGGAQRNEQFF. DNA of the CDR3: TGCGCCAGCAGCTTCACTAGCGGGGGGGCCCAGAGGAATGAGCAGTTCTTC.

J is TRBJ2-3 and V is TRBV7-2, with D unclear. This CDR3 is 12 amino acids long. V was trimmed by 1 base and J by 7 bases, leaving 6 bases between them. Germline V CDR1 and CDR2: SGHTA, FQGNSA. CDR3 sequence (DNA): TGTGCCAGCAGCTTAGATTGGTATACGCAGTATTTT. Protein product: CASSLDWYTQYF. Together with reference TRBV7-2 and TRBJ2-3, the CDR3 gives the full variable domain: GAGVSQSPSNKVTEKGKDVELRCDPISGHTALYWYRQSLGQGLEFLIYFQGNSAPDKSGLPSDRFSAERTGGSVSTLTIQRTQQEDSAVYLCASSLDWYTQYFGPGTRLTVL.

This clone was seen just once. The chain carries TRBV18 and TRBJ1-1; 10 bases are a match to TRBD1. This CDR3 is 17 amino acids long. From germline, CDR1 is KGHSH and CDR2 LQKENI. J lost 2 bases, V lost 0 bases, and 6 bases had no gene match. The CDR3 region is CASSPPGQGGGNTEAFF. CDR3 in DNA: TGTGCCAGCTCACCACCTGGACAGGGGGGTGGCAACACTGAAGCTTTCTTT. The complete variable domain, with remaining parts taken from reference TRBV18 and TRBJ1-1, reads NAGVMQNPRHLVRRRGQEARLRCSPMKGHSHVYWYRQLPEEGLKFMVYLQKENIIDESGMPKERFSAEFPKEGPSILRIQQVVRGDSAAYFCASSPPGQGGGNTEAFFGQGTRLTVV.